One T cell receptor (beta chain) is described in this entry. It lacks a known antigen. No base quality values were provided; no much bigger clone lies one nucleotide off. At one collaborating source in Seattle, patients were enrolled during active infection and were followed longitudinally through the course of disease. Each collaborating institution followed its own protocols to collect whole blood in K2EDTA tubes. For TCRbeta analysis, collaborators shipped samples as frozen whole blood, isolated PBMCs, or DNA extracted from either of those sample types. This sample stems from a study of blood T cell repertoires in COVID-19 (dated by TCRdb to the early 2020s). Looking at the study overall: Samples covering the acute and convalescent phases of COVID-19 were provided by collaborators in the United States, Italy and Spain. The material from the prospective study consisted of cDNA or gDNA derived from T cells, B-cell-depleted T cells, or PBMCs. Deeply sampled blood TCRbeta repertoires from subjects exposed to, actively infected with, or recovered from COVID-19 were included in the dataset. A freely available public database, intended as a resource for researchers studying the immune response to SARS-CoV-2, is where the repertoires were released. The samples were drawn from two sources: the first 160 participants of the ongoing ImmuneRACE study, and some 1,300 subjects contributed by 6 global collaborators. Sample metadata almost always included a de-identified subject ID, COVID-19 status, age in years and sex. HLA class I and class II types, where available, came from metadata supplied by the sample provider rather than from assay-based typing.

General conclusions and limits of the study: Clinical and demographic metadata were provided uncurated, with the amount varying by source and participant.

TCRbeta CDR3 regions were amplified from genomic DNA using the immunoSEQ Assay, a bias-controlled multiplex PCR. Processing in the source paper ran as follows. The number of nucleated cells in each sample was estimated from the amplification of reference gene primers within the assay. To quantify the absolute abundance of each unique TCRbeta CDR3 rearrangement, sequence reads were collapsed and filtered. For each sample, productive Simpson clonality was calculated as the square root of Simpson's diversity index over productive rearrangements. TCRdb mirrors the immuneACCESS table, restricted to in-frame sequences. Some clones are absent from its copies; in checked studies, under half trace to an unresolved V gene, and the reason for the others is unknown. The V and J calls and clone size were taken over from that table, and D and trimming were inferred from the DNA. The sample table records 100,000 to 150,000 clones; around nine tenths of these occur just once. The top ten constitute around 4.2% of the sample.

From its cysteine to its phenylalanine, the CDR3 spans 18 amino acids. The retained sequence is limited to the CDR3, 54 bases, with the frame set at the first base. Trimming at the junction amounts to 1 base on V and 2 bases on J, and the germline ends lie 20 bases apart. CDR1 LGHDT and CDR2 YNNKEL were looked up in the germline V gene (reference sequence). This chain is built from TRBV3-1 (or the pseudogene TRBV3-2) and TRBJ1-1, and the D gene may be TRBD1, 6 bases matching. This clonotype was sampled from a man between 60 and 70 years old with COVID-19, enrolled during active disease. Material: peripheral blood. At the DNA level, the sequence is TGTGCCAGCAGCCAAGCGGGGCTAAGGACAGACACTAACACTGAAGCTTTCTTT. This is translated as CASSQAGLRTDTNTEAFF.